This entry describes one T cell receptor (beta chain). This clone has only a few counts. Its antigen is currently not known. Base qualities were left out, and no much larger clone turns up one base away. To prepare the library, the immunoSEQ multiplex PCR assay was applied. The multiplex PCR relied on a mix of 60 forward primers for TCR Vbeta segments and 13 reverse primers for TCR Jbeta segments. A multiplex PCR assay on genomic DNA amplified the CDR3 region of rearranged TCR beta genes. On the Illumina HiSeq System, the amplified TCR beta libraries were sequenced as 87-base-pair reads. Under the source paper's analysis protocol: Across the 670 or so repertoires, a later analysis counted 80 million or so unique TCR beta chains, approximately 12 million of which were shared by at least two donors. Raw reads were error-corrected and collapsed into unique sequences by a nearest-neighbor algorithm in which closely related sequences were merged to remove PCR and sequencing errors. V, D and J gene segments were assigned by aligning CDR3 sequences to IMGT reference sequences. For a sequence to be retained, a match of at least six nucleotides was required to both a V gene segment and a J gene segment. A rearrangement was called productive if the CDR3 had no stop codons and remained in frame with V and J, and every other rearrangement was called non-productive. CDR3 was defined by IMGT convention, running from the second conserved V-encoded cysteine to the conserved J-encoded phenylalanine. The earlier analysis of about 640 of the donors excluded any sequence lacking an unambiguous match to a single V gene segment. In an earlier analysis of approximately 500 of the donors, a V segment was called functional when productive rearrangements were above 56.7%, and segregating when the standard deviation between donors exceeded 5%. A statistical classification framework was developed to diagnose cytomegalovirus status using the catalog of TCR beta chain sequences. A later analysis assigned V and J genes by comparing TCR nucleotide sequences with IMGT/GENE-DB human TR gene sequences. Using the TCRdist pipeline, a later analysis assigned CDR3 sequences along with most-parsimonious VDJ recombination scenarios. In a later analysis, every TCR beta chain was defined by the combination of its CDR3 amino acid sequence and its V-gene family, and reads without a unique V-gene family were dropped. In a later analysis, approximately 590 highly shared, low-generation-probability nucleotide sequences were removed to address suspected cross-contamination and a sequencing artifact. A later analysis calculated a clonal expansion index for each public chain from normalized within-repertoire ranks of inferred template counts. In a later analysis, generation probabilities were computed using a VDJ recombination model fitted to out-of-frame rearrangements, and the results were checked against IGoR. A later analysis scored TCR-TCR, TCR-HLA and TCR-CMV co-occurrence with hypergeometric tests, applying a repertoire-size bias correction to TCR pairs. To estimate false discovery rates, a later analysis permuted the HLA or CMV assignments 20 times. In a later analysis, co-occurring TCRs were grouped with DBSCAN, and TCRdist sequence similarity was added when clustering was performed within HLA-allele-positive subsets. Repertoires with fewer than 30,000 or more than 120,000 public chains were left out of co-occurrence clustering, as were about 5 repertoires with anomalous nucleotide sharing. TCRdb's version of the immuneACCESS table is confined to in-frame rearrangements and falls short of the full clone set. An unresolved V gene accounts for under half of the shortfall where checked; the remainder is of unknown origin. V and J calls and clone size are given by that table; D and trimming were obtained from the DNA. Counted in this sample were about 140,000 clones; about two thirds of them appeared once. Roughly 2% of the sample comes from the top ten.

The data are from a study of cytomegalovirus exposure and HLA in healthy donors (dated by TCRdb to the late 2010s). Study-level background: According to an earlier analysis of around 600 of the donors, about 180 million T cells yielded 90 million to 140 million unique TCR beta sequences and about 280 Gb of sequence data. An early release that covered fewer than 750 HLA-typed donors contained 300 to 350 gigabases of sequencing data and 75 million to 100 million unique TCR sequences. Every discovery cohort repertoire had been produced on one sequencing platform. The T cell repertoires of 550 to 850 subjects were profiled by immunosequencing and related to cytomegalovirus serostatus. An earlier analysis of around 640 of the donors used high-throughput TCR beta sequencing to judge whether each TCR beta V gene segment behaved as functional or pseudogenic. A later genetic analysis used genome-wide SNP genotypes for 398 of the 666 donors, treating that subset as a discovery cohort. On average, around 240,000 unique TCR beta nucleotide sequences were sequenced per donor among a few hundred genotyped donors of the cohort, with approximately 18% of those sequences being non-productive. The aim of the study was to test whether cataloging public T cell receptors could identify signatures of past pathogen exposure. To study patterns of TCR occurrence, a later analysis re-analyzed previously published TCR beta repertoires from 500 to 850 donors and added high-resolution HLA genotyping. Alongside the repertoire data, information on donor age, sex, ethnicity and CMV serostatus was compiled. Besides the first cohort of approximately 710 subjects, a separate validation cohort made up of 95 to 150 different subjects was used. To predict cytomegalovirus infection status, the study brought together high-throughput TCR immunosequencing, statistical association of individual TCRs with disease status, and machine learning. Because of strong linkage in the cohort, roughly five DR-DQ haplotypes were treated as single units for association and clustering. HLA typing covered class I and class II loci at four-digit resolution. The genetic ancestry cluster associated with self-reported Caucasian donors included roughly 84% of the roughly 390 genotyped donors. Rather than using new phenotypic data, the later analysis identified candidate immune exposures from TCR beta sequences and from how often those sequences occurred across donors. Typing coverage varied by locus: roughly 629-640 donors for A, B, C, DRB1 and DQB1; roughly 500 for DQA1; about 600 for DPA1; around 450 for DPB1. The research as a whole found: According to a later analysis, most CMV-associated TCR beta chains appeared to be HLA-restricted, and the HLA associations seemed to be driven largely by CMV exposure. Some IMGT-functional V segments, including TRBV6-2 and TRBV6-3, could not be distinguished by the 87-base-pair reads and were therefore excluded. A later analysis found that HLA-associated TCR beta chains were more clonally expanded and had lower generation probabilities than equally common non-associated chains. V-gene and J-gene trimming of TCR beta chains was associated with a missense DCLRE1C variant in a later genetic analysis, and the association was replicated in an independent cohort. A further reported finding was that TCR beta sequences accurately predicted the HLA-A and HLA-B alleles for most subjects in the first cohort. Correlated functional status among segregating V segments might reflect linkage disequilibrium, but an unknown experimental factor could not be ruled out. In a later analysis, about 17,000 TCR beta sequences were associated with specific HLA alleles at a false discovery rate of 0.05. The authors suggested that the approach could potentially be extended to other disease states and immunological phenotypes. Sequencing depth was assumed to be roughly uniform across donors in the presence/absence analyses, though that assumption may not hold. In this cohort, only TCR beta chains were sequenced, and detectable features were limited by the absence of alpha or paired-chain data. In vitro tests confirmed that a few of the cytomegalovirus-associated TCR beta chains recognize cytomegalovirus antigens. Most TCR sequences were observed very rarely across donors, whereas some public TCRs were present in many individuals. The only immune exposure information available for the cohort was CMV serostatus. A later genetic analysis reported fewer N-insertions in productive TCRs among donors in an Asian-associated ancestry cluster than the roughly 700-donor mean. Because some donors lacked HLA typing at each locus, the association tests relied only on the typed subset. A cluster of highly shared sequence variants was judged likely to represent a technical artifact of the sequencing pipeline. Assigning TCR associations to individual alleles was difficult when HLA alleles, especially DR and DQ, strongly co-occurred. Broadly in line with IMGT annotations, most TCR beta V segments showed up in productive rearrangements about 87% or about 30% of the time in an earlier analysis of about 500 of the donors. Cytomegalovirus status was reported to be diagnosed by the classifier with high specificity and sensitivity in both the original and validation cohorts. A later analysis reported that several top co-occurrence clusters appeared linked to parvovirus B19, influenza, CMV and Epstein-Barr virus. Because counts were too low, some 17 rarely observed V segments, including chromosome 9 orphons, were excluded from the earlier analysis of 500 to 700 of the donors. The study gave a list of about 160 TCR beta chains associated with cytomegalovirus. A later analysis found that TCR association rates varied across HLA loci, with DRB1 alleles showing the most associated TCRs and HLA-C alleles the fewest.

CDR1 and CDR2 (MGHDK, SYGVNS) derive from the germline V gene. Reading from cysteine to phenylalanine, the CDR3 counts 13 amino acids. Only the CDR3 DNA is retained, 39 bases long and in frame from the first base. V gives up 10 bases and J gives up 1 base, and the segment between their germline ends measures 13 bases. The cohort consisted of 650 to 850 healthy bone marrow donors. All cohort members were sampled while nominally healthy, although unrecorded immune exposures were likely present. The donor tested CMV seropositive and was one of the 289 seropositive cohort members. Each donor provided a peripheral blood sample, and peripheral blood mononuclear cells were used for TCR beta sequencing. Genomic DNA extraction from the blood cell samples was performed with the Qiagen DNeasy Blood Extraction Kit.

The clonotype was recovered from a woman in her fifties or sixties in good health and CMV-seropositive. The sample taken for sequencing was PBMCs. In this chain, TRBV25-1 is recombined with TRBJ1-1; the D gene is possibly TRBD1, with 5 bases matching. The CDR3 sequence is CATLSRGNTEAFF. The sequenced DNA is TGTGCCACCCTATCTAGGGGGAACACTGAAGCTTTCTTT.